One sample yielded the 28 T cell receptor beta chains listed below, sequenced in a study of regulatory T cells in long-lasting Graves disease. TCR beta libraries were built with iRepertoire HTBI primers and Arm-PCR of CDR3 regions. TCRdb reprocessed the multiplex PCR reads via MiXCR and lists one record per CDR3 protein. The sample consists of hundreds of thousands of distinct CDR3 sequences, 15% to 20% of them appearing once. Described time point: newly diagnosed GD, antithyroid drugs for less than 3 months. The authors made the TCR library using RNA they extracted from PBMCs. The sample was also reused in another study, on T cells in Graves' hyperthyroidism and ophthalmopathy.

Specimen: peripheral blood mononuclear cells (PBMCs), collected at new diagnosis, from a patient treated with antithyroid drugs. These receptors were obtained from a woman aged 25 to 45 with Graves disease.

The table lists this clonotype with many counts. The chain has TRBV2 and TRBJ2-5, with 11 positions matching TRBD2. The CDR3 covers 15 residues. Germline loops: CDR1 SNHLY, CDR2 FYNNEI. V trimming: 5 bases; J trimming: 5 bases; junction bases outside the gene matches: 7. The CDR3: CASSQLAGVAETQYF. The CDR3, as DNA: TGTGCCAGCAGTCAACTAGCGGGAGTTGCTGAGACCCAGTACTTC. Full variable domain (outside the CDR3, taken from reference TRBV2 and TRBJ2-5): EPEVTQTPSHQVTQMGQEVILRCVPISNHLYFYWYRQILGQKVEFLVSFYNNEISEKSEIFDDQFSVERPDGSNFTLKIRSTKLEDSAMYFCASSQLAGVAETQYFGPGTRLLVL.

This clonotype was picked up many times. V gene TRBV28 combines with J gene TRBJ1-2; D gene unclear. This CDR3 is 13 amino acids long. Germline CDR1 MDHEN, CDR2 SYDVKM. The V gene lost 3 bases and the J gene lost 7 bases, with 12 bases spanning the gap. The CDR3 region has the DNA TGTGCCAGCAGTTTCCCCCAAAAGGGTGGCTACACCTTC. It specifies CASSFPQKGGYTF.

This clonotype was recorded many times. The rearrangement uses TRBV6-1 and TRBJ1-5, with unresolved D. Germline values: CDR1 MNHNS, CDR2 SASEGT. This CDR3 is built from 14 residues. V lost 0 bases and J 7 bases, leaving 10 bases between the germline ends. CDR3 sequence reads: CASSEAVGGQPQHF. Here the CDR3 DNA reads TGTGCCAGCAGTGAAGCGGTCGGAGGGCAGCCCCAGCATTTT.

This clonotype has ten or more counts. The CDR3 DNA sequence: TGCAGTGCTACAGGGGGCACAAGCAATCAGCCCCAGCATTTT. Protein sequence: CSATGGTSNQPQHF. The chain carries TRBV20-1 and TRBJ1-5; 8 bases map to TRBD1. The V segment lost 4 bases and the J segment 1 base; nucleotides outside the gene matches: 3. The CDR3 has 14 amino acids. Germline V CDR1 and CDR2: DFQATT, SNEGSKA (reference sequence).

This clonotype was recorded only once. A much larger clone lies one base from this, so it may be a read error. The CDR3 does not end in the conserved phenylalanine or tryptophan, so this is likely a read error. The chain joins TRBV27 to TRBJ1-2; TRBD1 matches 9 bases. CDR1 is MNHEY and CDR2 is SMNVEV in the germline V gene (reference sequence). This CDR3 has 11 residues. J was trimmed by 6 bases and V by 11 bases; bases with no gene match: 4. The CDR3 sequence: CAAQGAHGYTL. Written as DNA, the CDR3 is TGTGCCGCACAGGGGGCTCATGGCTACACCCTC.

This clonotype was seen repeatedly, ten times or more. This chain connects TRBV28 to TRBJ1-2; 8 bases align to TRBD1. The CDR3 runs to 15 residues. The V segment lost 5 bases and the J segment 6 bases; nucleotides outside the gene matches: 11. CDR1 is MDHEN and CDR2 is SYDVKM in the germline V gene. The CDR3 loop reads CASSQGQGGLDGYTF. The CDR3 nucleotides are TGTGCCAGCAGTCAAGGACAGGGTGGGTTGGATGGCTACACCTTC.

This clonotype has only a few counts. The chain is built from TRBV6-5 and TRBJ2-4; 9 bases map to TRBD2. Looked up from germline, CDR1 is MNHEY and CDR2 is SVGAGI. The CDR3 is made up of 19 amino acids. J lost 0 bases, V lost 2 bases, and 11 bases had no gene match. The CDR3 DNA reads TGTGCCAGCAGTTACAGTATGGGACTAGCCGGAGTAGCCAAAAACATTCAGTACTTC. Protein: CASSYSMGLAGVAKNIQYF.

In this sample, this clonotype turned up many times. As DNA, the CDR3 is TGTGCCAGCCGCACCTCGGGCACAGATACGCAGTATTTT. As protein: CASRTSGTDTQYF. V is TRBV6-1 and J is TRBJ2-3; D unresolved. V lost 8 bases to trimming and J lost 1 base, with 10 bases between them. Germline V CDR1 and CDR2: MNHNS, SASEGT. CDR3 length: 13 amino acids.

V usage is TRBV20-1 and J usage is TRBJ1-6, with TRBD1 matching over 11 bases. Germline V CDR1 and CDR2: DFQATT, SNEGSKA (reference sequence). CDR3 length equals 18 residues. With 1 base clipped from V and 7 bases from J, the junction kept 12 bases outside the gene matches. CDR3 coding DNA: TGCAGTGCTAGAGCCGGGACAGGGGGTACTGTAAGGAATTCACCCCTCCACTTT. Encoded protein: CSARAGTGGTVRNSPLHF.

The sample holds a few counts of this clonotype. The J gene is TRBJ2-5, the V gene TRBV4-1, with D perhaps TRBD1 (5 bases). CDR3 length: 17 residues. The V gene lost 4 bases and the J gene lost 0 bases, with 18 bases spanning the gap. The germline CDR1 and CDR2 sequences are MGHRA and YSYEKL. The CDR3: CASSPTAGKEYQETQYF. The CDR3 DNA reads TGCGCCAGCAGCCCGACGGCAGGGAAGGAGTACCAAGAGACCCAGTACTTC.

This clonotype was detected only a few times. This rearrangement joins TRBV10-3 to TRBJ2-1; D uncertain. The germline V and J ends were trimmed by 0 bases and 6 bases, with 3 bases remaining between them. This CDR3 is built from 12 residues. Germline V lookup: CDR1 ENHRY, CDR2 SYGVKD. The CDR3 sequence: CAISESFNEQFF. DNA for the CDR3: TGTGCCATCAGTGAGTCTTTCAATGAGCAGTTCTTC.

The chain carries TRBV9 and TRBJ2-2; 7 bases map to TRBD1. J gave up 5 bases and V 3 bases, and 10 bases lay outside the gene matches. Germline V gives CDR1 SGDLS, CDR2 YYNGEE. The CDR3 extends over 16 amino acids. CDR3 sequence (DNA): TGTGCCAGCAGCGCCCAAGGGGGCTCGGAGACCGGGGAGCTGTTTTTT. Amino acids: CASSAQGGSETGELFF.

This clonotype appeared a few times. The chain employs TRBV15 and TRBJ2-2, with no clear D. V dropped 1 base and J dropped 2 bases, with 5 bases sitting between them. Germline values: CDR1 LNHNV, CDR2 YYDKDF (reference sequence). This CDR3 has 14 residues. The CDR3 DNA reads TGTGCCACCAGCAGAGCCCCCAACACCGGGGAGCTGTTTTTT. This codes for CATSRAPNTGELFF.

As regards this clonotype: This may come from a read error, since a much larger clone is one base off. The CDR3 sequence is CAWGVQTGPQHF. DNA of the CDR3: TGTGCCTGGGGAGTCCAGACGGGGCCCCAGCATTTT. The chain joins TRBV30 to TRBJ1-5; the D is unclear. The V end lost 5 bases, the J end lost 9 bases, and 14 bases lay between the germline ends. CDR3 size: 12 residues. In germline, CDR1 is GTSNPN, CDR2 SVGIG (reference sequence). Full variable domain (remainder filled in from reference TRBV30 and TRBJ1-5): SQTIHQWPATLVQPVGSPLSLECTVEGTSNPNLYWYRQAAGRGLQLLFYSVGIGQISSEVPQNLSASRPQDRQFILSSKKLLLSDSGFYLCAWGVQTGPQHFGDGTRLSIL.

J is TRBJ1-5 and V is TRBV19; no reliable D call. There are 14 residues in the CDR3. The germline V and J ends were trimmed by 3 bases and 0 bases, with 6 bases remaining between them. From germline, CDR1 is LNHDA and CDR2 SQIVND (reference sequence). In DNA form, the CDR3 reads TGTGCCAGTAGTATGCGGGATAGCAATCAGCCCCAGCATTTT. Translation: CASSMRDSNQPQHF.

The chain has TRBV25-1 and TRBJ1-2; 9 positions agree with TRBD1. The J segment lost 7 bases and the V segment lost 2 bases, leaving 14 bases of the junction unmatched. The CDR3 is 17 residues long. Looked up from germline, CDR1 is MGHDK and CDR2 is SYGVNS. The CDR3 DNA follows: TGTGCCAGCAGTGAAGCGGGACAGGGTAGGCCTGCGGGTGGCTACACCTTC. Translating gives CASSEAGQGRPAGGYTF.

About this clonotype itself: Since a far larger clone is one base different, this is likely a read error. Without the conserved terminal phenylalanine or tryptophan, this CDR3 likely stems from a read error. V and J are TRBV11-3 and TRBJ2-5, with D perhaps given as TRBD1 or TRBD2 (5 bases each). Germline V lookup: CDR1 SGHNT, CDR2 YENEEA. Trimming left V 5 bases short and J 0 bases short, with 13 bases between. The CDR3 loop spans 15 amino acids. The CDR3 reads CASSQQPGHQETQYY. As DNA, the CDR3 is TGTGCCAGCAGCCAGCAGCCGGGACACCAAGAGACCCAGTACTAC.

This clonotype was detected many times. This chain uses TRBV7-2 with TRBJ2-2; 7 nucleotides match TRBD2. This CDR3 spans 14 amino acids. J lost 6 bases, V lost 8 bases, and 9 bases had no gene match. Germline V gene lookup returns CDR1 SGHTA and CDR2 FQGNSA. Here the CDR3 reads CASLRTSVPGELFF. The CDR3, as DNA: TGTGCCAGCCTCAGGACTAGTGTGCCCGGGGAGCTGTTTTTT.

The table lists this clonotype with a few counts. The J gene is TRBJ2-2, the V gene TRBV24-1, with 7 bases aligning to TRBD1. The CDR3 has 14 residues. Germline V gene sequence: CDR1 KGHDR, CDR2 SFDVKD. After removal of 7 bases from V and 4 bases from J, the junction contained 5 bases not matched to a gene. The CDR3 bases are TGTGCCACCAGAGGGACAGCTGGCACCGGGGAGCTGTTTTTT. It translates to CATRGTAGTGELFF.

The CDR3 region is CAPRGLSGNTIYF. CDR3 in DNA: TGTGCCCCACGGGGCCTCTCTGGAAACACCATATATTTT. The genes are TRBV27 and TRBJ1-3, with D perhaps TRBD1 (5 bases). Germline CDR1 MNHEY, CDR2 SMNVEV (reference sequence). The V end was cut by 11 bases, the J end by 0 bases, with 11 bases between. This CDR3 contains 13 residues.

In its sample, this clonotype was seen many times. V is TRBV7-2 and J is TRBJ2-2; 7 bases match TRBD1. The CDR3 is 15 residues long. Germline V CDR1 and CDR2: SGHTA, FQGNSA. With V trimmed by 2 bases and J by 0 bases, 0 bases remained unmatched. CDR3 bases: TGTGCCAGCAGCTTACAGGGGGCGAACACCGGGGAGCTGTTTTTT. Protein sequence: CASSLQGANTGELFF.

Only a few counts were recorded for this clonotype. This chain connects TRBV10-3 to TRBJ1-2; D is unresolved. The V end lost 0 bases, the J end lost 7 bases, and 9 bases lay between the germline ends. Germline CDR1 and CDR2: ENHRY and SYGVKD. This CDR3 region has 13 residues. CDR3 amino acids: CAISESSGFGYTF. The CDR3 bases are TGTGCCATCAGTGAGTCTAGCGGTTTTGGCTACACCTTC.

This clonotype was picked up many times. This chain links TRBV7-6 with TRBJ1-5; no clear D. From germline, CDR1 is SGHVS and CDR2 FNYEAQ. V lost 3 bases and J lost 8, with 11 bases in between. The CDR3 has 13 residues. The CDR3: CASSFTPLEPQHF. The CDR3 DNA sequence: TGTGCCAGCAGCTTCACGCCCCTTGAGCCCCAGCATTTT.

The CDR3 DNA reads as TGCGCCAGCAGCTTAGGACGGGCTAATGAAAAACTGTTTTTT. Its translation: CASSLGRANEKLFF. The chain couples TRBV5-1 to TRBJ1-4, with D hard to call. This CDR3 is built from 14 residues. The V and J ends lost 2 bases and 3 bases respectively, with 8 bases between them. Germline-derived CDR1 and CDR2 are SGHRS and YFSETQ.

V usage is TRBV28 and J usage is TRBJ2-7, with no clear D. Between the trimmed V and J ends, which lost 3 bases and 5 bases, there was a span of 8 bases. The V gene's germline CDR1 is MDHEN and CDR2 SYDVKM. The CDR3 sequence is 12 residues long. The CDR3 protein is CASSLSANEQYF. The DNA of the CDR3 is TGTGCCAGCAGTTTGTCGGCCAACGAGCAGTACTTC. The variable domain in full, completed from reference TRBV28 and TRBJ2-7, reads DVKVTQSSRYLVKRTGEKVFLECVQDMDHENMFWYRQDPGLGLRLIYFSYDVKMKEKGDIPEGYSVSREKKERFSLILESASTNQTSMYLCASSLSANEQYFGPGTRLTVT.

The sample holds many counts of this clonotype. CDR3 residues: CASSWTYGEGPYNEQFF. Here the CDR3 DNA reads TGTGCCAGCAGTTGGACTTACGGAGAGGGCCCCTACAATGAGCAGTTCTTC. The chain uses TRBV28 and TRBJ2-1; weak D call: TRBD2 (5 bases). Germline-derived CDR1 and CDR2 are MDHEN and SYDVKM. V was clipped by 4 bases and J by 2 bases, with 18 bases between them. The CDR3 is 17 amino acids.

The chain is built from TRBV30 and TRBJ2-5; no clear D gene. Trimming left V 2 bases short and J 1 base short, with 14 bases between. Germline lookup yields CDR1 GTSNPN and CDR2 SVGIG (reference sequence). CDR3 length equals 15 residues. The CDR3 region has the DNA TGTGCCTGGAGTCCGTCTCGGGCGGTCCAAGAGACCCAGTACTTC. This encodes CAWSPSRAVQETQYF.

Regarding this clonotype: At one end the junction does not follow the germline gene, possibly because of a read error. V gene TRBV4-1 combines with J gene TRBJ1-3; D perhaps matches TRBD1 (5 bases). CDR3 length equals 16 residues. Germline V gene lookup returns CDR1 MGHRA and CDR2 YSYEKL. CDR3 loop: CASSRLTGGTGNTIYF. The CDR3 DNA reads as TGTGCCAGCAGCCGACTTACGGGGGGAACTGGAAACACCATATATTTT.